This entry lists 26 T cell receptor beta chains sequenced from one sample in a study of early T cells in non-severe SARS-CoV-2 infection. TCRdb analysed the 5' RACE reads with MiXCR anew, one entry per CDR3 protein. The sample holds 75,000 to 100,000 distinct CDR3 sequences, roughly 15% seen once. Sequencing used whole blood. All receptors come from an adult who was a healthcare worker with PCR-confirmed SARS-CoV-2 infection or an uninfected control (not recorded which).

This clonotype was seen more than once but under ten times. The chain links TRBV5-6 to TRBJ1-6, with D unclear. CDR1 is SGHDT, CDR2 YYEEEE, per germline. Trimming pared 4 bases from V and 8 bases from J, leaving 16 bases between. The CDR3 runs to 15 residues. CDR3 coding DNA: TGTGCCAGCAGCGATAAAGTACGCGGCGATTCACCCCTCCACTTT. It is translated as CASSDKVRGDSPLHF.

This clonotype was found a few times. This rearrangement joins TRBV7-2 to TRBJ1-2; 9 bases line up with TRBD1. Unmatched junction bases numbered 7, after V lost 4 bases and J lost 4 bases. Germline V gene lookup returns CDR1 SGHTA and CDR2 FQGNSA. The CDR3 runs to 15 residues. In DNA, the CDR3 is TGTGCCAGCAGCTCCAGACAGGGGGTTGGCTATGGCTACACCTTC. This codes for CASSSRQGVGYGYTF.

In nucleotides, the CDR3 is TGTGCCAGCGGAACAGGGTTTAATTCACCCCTCCACTTT. This gives the protein CASGTGFNSPLHF. The chain joins TRBV7-3 to TRBJ1-6; tentative D call: TRBD1 (6 bases). This CDR3 has 13 residues. Trimming pared 8 bases from V and 6 bases from J, leaving 11 bases between. In germline, CDR1 is SGHTA, CDR2 FQGTGA.

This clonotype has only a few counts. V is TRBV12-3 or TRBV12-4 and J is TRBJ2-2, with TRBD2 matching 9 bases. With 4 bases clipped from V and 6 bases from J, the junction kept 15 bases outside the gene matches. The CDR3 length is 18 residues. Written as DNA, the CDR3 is TGTGCCAGCAGTTCTGCGGGGGGGCCTGTTGGTATTCCCGGGGAGCTGTTTTTT. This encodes CASSSAGGPVGIPGELFF.

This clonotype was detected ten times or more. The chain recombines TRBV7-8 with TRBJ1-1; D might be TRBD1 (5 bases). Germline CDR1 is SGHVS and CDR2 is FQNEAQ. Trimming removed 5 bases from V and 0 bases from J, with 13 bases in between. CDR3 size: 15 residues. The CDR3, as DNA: TGTGCCAGCAGCCCGCGACAGAGAATGAACACTGAAGCTTTCTTT. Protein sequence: CASSPRQRMNTEAFF.

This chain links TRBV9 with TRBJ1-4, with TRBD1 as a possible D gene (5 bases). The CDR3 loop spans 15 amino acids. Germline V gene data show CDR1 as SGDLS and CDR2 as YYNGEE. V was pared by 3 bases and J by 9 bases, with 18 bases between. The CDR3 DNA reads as TGTGCCAGCAGCGGGTCCGGGGGATCAGTGAAAAAACTGTTTTTT. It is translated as CASSGSGGSVKKLFF.

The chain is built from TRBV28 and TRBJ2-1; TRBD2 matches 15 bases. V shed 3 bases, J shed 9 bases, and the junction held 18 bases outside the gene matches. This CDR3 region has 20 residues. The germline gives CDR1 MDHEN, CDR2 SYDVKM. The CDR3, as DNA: TGTGCCAGCAGTTTTTCAAAGGGACTAGCGGGGGGCCCTAAGGATCTTGAGCAGTTCTTC. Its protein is CASSFSKGLAGGPKDLEQFF.

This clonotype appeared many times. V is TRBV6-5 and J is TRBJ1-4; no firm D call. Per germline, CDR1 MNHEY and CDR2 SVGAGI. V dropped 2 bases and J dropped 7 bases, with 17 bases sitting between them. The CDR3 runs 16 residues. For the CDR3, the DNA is TGTGCCAGCAGTTACCAAGGACGGGGAGGAGGTGAAAAACTGTTTTTT. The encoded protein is CASSYQGRGGGEKLFF.

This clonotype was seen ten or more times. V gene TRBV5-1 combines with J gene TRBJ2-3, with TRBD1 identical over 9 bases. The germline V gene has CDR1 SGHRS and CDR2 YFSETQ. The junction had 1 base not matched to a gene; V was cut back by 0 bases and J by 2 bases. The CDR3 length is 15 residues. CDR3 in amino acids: CASSLGDRDTDTQYF. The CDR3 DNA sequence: TGCGCCAGCAGCTTGGGGGACAGGGACACAGATACGCAGTATTTT.

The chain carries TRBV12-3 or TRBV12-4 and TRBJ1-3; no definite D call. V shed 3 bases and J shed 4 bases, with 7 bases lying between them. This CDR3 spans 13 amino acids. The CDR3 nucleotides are TGTGCCAGCAGTTTCTGGGGAGGAAACACCATATATTTT. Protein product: CASSFWGGNTIYF.

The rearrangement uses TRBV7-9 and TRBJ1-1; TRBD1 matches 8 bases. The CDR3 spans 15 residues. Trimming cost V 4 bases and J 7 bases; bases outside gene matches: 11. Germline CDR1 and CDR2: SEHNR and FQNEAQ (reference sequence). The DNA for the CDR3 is TGTGCCAGCAGCTCCCCGACAGGGGCATCCGTTGAAGCTTTCTTT. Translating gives CASSSPTGASVEAFF. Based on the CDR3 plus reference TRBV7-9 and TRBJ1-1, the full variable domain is DTGVSQNPRHKITKRGQNVTFRCDPISEHNRLYWYRQTLGQGPEFLTYFQNEAQLEKSRLLSDRFSAERPKGSFSTLEIQRTEQGDSAMYLCASSSPTGASVEAFFGQGTRLTVV.

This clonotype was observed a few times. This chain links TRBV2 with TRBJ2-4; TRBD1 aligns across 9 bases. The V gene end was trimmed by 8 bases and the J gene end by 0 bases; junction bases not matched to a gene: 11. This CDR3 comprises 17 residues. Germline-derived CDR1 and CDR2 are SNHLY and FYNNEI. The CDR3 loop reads CASAGTGILGAKNIQYF. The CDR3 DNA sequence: TGTGCCAGCGCCGGGACAGGGATATTAGGAGCCAAAAACATTCAGTACTTC.

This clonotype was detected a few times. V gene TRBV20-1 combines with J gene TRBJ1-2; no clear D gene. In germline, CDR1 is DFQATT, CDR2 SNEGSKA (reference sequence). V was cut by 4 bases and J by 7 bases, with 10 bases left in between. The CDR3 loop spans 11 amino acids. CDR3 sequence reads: CSAKPQLGYTF. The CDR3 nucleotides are TGCAGTGCTAAGCCCCAGCTTGGCTACACCTTC.

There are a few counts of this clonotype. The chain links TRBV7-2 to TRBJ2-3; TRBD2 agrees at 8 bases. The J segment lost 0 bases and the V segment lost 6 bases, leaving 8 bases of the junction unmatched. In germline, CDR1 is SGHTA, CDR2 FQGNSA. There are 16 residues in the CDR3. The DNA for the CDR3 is TGTGCCAGCAGTACCCATAGCGGGGCTAGCACAGATACGCAGTATTTT. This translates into CASSTHSGASTDTQYF.

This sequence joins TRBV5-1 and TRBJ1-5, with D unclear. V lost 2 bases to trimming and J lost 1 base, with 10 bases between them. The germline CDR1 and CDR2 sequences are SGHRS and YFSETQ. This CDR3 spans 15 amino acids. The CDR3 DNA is TGCGCCAGCAGCTTTGGGTTCGGGAGCAATCAGCCCCAGCATTTT. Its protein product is CASSFGFGSNQPQHF. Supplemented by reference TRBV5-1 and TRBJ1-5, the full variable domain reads KAGVTQTPRYLIKTRGQQVTLSCSPISGHRSVSWYQQTPGQGLQFLFEYFSETQRNKGNFPGRFSGRQFSNSRSEMNVSTLELGDSALYLCASSFGFGSNQPQHFGDGTRLSIL.

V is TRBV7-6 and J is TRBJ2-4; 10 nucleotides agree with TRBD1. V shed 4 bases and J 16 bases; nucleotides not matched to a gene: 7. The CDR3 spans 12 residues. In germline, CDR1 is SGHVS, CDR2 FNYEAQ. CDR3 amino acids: CASSSGQGGLYF. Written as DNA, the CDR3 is TGTGCCAGCAGCTCCGGACAGGGGGGACTTTACTTC.

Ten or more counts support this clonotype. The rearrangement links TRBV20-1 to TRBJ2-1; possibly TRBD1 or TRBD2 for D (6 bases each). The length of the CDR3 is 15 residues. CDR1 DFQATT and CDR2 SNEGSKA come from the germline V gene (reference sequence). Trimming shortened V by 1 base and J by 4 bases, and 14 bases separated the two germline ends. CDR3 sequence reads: CSARGGAVWYNEQFF. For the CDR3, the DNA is TGCAGTGCTAGAGGGGGGGCAGTTTGGTACAATGAGCAGTTCTTC.

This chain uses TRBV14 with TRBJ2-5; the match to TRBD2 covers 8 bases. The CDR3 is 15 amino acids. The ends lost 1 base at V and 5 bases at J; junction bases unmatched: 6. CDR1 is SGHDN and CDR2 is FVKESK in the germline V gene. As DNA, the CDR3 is TGTGCCAGCAGCCAAGGACTAGCGAGAGGGGAGACCCAGTACTTC. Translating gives CASSQGLARGETQYF. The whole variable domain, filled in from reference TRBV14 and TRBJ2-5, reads EAGVTQFPSHSVIEKGQTVTLRCDPISGHDNLYWYRRVMGKEIKFLLHFVKESKQDESGMPNNRFLAERTGGTYSTLKVQPAELEDSGVYFCASSQGLARGETQYFGPGTRLLVL.

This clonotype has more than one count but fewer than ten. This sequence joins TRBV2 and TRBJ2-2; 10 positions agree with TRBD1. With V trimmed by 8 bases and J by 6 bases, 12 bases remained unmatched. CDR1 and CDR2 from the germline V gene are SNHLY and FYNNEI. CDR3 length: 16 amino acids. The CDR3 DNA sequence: TGTGCCAGCGAGAGCCGGGACAGGGGCTCCCCCGGGGAGCTGTTTTTT. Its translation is CASESRDRGSPGELFF.

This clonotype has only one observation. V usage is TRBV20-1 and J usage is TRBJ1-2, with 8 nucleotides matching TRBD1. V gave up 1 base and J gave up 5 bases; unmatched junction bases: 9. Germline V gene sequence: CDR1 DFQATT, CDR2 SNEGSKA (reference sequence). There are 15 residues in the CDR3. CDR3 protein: CSARAQGAVGYGYTF. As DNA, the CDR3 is TGCAGTGCTAGAGCCCAGGGGGCGGTAGGGTATGGCTACACCTTC.

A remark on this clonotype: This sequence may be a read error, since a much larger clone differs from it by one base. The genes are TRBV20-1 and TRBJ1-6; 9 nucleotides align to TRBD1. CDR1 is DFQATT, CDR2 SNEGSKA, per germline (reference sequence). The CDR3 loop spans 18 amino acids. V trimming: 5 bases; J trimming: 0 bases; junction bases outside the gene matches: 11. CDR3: CSAFSGQGLSSYNSPLHF. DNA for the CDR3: TGCAGTGCTTTTTCAGGACAGGGGTTGAGCTCCTATAATTCACCCCTCCACTTT.

CDR3 DNA: TGTGCCTGGAGCGGGAATAGCAATCAGCCCCAGCATTTT. Its translation: CAWSGNSNQPQHF. The chain uses TRBV30 and TRBJ1-5; D gene unclear. This CDR3 is 13 amino acids long. The germline CDR1 and CDR2 sequences are GTSNPN and SVGIG (reference sequence). The V end lost 3 bases, the J end lost 0 bases, and 6 bases lay between the germline ends.

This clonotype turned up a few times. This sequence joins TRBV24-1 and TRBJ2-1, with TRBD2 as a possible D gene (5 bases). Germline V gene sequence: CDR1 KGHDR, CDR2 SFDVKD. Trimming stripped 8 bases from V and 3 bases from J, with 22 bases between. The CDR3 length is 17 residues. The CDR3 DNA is TGTGCCACCACGGGGAGCGGAGTTACGGGGAACTACAATGAGCAGTTCTTC. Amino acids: CATTGSGVTGNYNEQFF.

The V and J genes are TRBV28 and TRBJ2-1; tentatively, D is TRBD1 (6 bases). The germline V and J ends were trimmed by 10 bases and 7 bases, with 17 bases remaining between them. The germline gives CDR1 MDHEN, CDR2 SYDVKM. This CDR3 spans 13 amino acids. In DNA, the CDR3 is TGTGCCACCACTAGGGGGAACGGGAATGAGCAGTTCTTC. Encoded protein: CATTRGNGNEQFF.

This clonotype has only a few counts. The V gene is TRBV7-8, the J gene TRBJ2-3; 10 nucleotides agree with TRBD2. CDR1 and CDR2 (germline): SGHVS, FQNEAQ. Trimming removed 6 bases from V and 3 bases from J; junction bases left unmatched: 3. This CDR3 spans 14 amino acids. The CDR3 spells CASSIAGGTDTQYF. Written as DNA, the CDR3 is TGTGCCAGCAGTATAGCGGGGGGAACAGATACGCAGTATTTT.

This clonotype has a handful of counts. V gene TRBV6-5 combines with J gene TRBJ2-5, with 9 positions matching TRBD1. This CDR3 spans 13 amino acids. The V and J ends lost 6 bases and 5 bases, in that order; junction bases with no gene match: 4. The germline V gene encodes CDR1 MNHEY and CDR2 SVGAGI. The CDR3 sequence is CASRRDRVETQYF. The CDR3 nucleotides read TGTGCCAGCAGACGGGACAGGGTTGAGACCCAGTACTTC.